Listed here are 18 T cell receptor beta chains from one sample, sequenced in a study of T-cell memory formation after mild COVID-19. TCRdb used MiXCR to reprocess the 5' RACE reads, holding one entry per CDR3 protein. The sample shows under 650,000 distinct CDR3 sequences, roughly 17% of them seen only once. Sequencing was done on a sample of PBMCs or a T cell subset sorted from them (not recorded which). Receptor source: an adult woman who had mild COVID-19 (a few samples of this study predate the infection). Cell type and time point are not known.

This chain links TRBV10-3 with TRBJ1-2; possibly TRBD1 for D (5 bases). Germline CDR1 and CDR2: ENHRY and SYGVKD. The V end was cut by 9 bases, the J end by 2 bases, with 10 bases between. CDR3 length: 12 amino acids. CDR3 nucleotides: TGTGCCATTCCGGGACTCAACTATGGCTACACCTTC. Translation gives CAIPGLNYGYTF.

This clonotype was counted between two and nine times. The chain employs TRBV6-5 and TRBJ1-4; 7 bases are shared with TRBD1. Unmatched junction bases numbered 5, after V lost 4 bases and J lost 3 bases. Germline CDR1 is MNHEY and CDR2 is SVGAGI. This CDR3 region has 15 residues. In nucleotides, the CDR3 is TGTGCCAGCAGTTTCTCAGGGACAGCTAATGAAAAACTGTTTTTT. It specifies CASSFSGTANEKLFF.

This clonotype was seen a handful of times. The chain has TRBV30 and TRBJ2-7; TRBD1 aligns across 8 bases. Losses at the gene ends were 6 bases for V and 3 bases for J; bases not matched to a gene: 4. Germline assignment: CDR1 GTSNPN and CDR2 SVGIG (reference sequence). The CDR3 is made up of 12 amino acids. The DNA for the CDR3 is TGTGCCTGCGTTACAGGGGGCTACGAGCAGTACTTC. Translation: CACVTGGYEQYF.

This clonotype was detected a few times. Sequence at one end of the junction differs from germline and may be a read error. The gene calls are TRBV7-8 and TRBJ2-7, with D possibly being TRBD1 or TRBD2 (5 bases each). Germline loops: CDR1 SGHVS, CDR2 FQNEAQ. CDR3 length: 19 residues. CDR3 DNA sequence: TGTGCCAGCTGCTTAGCGCGTCTGACTGCTGCTGGGGGTGCCTACGAGCAGTACTTC. Its protein is CASCLARLTAAGGAYEQYF.

The chain has TRBV27 and TRBJ2-3; D gene ambiguous. The ends were cut back, 2 bases at V and 0 bases at J, with 12 bases in the middle. Germline V lookup: CDR1 MNHEY, CDR2 SMNVEV (reference sequence). The CDR3 covers 16 residues. The DNA of the CDR3 is TGTGCCAGCAGTTTAGCCCCAGGCGTAAGCACAGATACGCAGTATTTT. The encoded protein is CASSLAPGVSTDTQYF.

In this sample, this clonotype turned up a few times. V is TRBV7-2 and J is TRBJ1-2; D is perhaps TRBD1 (6 bases). Trimming took off 2 bases at V and 8 bases at J, with 9 bases between the two ends. This CDR3 is 12 amino acids long. Germline CDR1 SGHTA, CDR2 FQGNSA. Here the CDR3 reads CASSLRGTGYTF. The DNA for the CDR3 is TGTGCCAGCAGCTTAAGGGGGACGGGCTACACCTTC.

This chain uses TRBV7-3 with TRBJ2-3; D unresolved. V shed 6 bases and J shed 0 bases, with 7 bases lying between them. The CDR3 totals 13 residues. In germline, CDR1 is SGHTA, CDR2 FQGTGA. The chain's CDR3 is CASSMVSTDTQYF. CDR3 nucleotides: TGTGCCAGCAGTATGGTGAGCACAGATACGCAGTATTTT.

This clonotype was seen many times. The chain carries TRBV5-6 and TRBJ2-3; 9 nucleotides line up with TRBD1. Germline V gene data show CDR1 as SGHDT and CDR2 as YYEEEE. This CDR3 is built from 14 residues. V shed 0 bases and J 7 bases; nucleotides not matched to a gene: 3. This CDR3 is CASSLDRGRNTQYF. CDR3 bases: TGTGCCAGCAGCTTGGACAGGGGGCGAAATACGCAGTATTTT.

V and J are TRBV6-5 and TRBJ2-1; tentatively, D is TRBD2 (5 bases). The CDR3 spans 13 residues. The V end lost 2 bases, the J end lost 10 bases, and 12 bases lay between the germline ends. Germline CDR1 reads MNHEY; CDR2 reads SVGAGI. The DNA of the CDR3 is TGTGCCAGCAGTTACGGGGTCCGAGGGGAGCAGTTCTTC. Its translation: CASSYGVRGEQFF.

The CDR3 coding sequence is TGTGCCAGTAGTGGTTTCGACAGGGGATCATACGAGCAGTACTTC. This sequence encodes CASSGFDRGSYEQYF. The chain couples TRBV19 to TRBJ2-7; 8 bases are a match to TRBD1. The CDR3 length is 15 residues. Germline lookup yields CDR1 LNHDA and CDR2 SQIVND (reference sequence). Trimming removed 5 bases from V and 4 bases from J; junction bases left unmatched: 10. The variable domain in full, with the rest retrieved from reference TRBV19 and TRBJ2-7, is DGGITQSPKYLFRKEGQNVTLSCEQNLNHDAMYWYRQDPGQGLRLIYYSQIVNDFQKGDIAEGYSVSREKKESFPLTVTSAQKNPTAFYLCASSGFDRGSYEQYFGPGTRLTVT.

The J gene is TRBJ2-7, the V gene TRBV29-1; 11 bases align to TRBD1. Germline V gene data show CDR1 as SQVTM and CDR2 as ANQGSEA. This CDR3 contains 15 residues. Trimming removed 5 bases from V and 6 bases from J; junction bases left unmatched: 12. DNA of the CDR3: TGCAGCGTTTCCGGGACAGGGGGGTTATTCGGCGAGCAGTACTTC. Encoded protein: CSVSGTGGLFGEQYF.

In this sample, this clonotype turned up a few times. The V and J genes are TRBV7-9 and TRBJ1-5, with D uncertain. The germline V gene has CDR1 SEHNR and CDR2 FQNEAQ (reference sequence). V was shortened by 4 bases and J by 0 bases, with 7 bases between the two germline ends. CDR3 length: 14 amino acids. The CDR3 DNA reads TGTGCCAGCAGCTATACAGCTAGCAATCAGCCCCAGCATTTT. This sequence encodes CASSYTASNQPQHF.

This clonotype has more than one count but fewer than ten. As DNA, the CDR3 is TGTGCCAGCAGCTATCTGGCGGGAGGGCACAATGAGCAGTTCTTC. Translated, it gives CASSYLAGGHNEQFF. V and J are TRBV12-3 or TRBV12-4 and TRBJ2-1; 9 bases are shared with TRBD2. The CDR3 spans 15 residues. The trim removed 6 bases at V and 5 bases at J, leaving 8 bases unmatched.

V usage is TRBV5-1 and J usage is TRBJ1-2; 9 positions match TRBD1. This CDR3 is built from 14 residues. CDR1 SGHRS and CDR2 YFSETQ come from the germline V gene. V shed 6 bases and J 10 bases; nucleotides not matched to a gene: 13. The CDR3 loop is CASTPPGGTGFYTF. As DNA, the CDR3 is TGCGCCAGCACCCCCCCAGGAGGGACAGGGTTCTACACCTTC.

This clonotype was seen at least ten times. A junction boundary mismatches the germline segment, possibly from a read error. The genes are TRBV5-1 and TRBJ2-5; D is possibly TRBD1 (5 bases). This CDR3 is built from 12 residues. Germline-derived CDR1 and CDR2 are SGHRS and YFSETQ. This CDR3 is CASSLQGETQYF. The CDR3 DNA reads TGTGCCAGCAGCTTGCAGGGAGAGACCCAGTACTTC.

The chain couples TRBV5-1 to TRBJ2-3; no clear D. The V gene's germline CDR1 is SGHRS and CDR2 YFSETQ. V was clipped by 5 bases and J by 3 bases, with 10 bases between them. The CDR3 contains 13 residues. CDR3 loop: CASRLHQTDTQYF. For the CDR3, the DNA is TGCGCCAGCAGGTTGCATCAGACAGATACGCAGTATTTT.

The sample holds a few counts of this clonotype. The chain uses TRBV4-2 and TRBJ2-3; 7 positions match TRBD1. Germline lookup yields CDR1 LGHNA and CDR2 YNFKEQ. The length of the CDR3 is 18 residues. V lost 1 base to trimming and J lost 2 bases; unmatched junction nucleotides: 12. This chain's CDR3 is CASSQVFTGASVTDTQYF. The CDR3 nucleotides are TGTGCCAGCAGCCAAGTATTTACAGGGGCTTCCGTCACAGATACGCAGTATTTT.

The table lists this clonotype with a few counts. This sequence joins TRBV10-3 and TRBJ1-3; D uncertain. V was clipped by 6 bases and J by 2 bases, with 5 bases between them. Germline V gives CDR1 ENHRY, CDR2 SYGVKD. This CDR3 contains 12 residues. The CDR3 loop reads CAISPPGNTIYF. For the CDR3, the DNA is TGTGCCATCAGCCCCCCTGGAAACACCATATATTTT.